What follows is one T cell receptor (beta chain) and its context. Sequencing used immunoSEQ multiplex PCR; TCRdb keeps in-frame clones, though not all of them. Of about 240,000 clones in the sample, 81% were seen once. This specimen belongs to a study of blood T cell repertoires in COVID-19. In germline, CDR1 is SGHDN, CDR2 FVKESK. Deletions cut 3 bases from V and 7 bases from J, with 12 bases between. The CDR3 extends over 13 amino acids. The receptor was derived from a woman at least 80 years old with COVID-19, enrolled during active disease. Input material: peripheral blood. This chain connects TRBV14 to TRBJ2-5; D is possibly TRBD2 (5 bases). In DNA form, the CDR3 reads TGTGCCAGCAGCCAGGTGACCGCGGGGACCCAGTACTTC. Residues: CASSQVTAGTQYF.